This TCR beta chain is drawn from a study of beta chain features in type 1 diabetes. Across the study: Taken together, all samples contributed more than 90,000,000 examined sorted cells. Study outcomes and limitations: Any HLA type influence on TCRB rearrangement was left unresolved here. When Type 1 diabetes patients were examined, their TCRB CDR3s proved moderately but significantly shorter in all four CD4+ subsets.

About this clone: The antigen is not known.

What was sequenced were expressed TCRB transcripts, since all of the isolated RNA had been reverse transcribed. It was found that naive, central memory and regulatory T cell samples averaged around 3.6 million reads. Assay: immunoSEQ multiplex PCR; the TCRdb copy retains only in-frame clones and omits some. Found here are 600,000 or so clones, 9.5% to 15% of them singletons; the top ten hold more than 0.1%. One heparinised blood draw averaging about 120 mL was given by each donor. This CDR3 spans 15 amino acids. Per the germline V gene, CDR1 is SGHRS and CDR2 is YFSETQ. The V end lost 4 bases, the J end lost 2 bases, and 15 bases lay between the germline ends.

This receptor was obtained from a young man with type 1 diabetes. The sequencing input was naive CD4+ T cells from blood. The chain is built from TRBV5-1 and TRBJ2-5; D might be TRBD1 (6 bases). The CDR3 sequence is CASSPSWTEQETQYF. DNA for the CDR3: TGCGCCAGCAGCCCTAGCTGGACAGAGCAAGAGACCCAGTACTTC.